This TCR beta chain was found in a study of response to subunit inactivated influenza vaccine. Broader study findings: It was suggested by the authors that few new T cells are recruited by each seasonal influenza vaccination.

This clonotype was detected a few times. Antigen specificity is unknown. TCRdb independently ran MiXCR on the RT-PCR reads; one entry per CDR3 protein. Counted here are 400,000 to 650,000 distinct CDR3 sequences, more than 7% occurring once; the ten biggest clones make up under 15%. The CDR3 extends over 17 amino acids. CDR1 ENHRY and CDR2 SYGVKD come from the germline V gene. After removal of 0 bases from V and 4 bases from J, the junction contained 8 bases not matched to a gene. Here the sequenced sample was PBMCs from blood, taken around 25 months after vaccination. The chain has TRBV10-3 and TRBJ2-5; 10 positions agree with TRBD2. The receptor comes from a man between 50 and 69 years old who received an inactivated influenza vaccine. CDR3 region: CAISESPSGSRGETQYF. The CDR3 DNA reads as TGTGCCATCAGTGAGTCCCCTAGCGGGAGCAGAGGAGAGACCCAGTACTTC.